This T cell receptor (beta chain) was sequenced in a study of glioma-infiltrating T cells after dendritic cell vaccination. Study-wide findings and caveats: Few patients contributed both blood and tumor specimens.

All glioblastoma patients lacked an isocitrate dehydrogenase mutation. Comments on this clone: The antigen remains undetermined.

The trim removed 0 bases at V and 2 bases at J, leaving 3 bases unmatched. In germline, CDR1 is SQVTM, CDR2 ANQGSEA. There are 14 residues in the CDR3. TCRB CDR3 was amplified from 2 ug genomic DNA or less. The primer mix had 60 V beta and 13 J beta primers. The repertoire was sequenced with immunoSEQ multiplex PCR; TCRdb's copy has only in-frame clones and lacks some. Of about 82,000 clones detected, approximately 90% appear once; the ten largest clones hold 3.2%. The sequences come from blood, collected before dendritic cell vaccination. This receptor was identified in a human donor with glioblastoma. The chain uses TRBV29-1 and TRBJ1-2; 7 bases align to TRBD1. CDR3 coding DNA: TGCAGCGTTGAAGAGGGACAGCGGAACTATGGCTACACCTTC. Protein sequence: CSVEEGQRNYGYTF.